Below, 32 T cell receptor beta chains from the same sample are listed, as sequenced in a study of technical replicates of blood from several donors. Profiling relied on immunoSEQ multiplex PCR, and the TCRdb table lists in-frame clones only, not all of them. In the table there are tens of thousands of clones, roughly 94% of which are singletons. Specimen: T cells isolated from PBMCs. The receptors shown here come from a human donor in good health.

The chain combines TRBV29-1 with TRBJ2-7; D might be TRBD1 (5 bases). In germline, CDR1 is SQVTM, CDR2 ANQGSEA. Deletions cut 6 bases from V and 2 bases from J, with 17 bases between. The CDR3 is made up of 14 amino acids. The CDR3 region is CSVVSGRGTYEQYF. The DNA of the CDR3 is TGCAGCGTGGTCTCTGGTAGGGGAACCTACGAGCAGTACTTC.

V gene TRBV5-6 combines with J gene TRBJ1-2, with D maybe TRBD1 (5 bases). The CDR3 is 16 residues long. Trimming pared 0 bases from V and 7 bases from J, leaving 19 bases between. Looked up from germline, CDR1 is SGHDT and CDR2 is YYEEEE. CDR3 residues: CASSLVLVRERGGYTF. CDR3 nucleotide sequence: TGTGCCAGCAGCTTGGTATTAGTTCGGGAGAGGGGTGGCTACACCTTC.

The chain couples TRBV18 to TRBJ2-7; TRBD2 might be the D (5 bases). Germline V lookup: CDR1 KGHSH, CDR2 LQKENI. V was clipped by 6 bases and J by 2 bases, with 17 bases between them. The CDR3 has 15 residues. In DNA, the CDR3 is TGTGCCAGCTCCCGTACCGGGGTCTACGCCTACGAGCAGTACTTC. Residues: CASSRTGVYAYEQYF.

The rearrangement joins TRBV2 to TRBJ2-3; the match to TRBD2 covers 7 bases. CDR3 length equals 13 residues. With V trimmed by 8 bases and J by 3 bases, 5 bases remained unmatched. Germline CDR1 is SNHLY and CDR2 is FYNNEI. CDR3 in DNA: TGTGCCAGCGGGGGGGTGGGGACAGATACGCAGTATTTT. Protein sequence: CASGGVGTDTQYF.

The V call is TRBV5-4, the J call TRBJ1-6; D is possibly TRBD1 (5 bases). The CDR3 runs 13 residues. The germline CDR1 and CDR2 sequences are SGHNT and YYREEE (reference sequence). V was cut by 4 bases and J by 8 bases, with 10 bases left in between. The CDR3 spells CASSHLQDSPLHF. CDR3 DNA sequence: TGTGCCAGCAGCCACCTACAGGATTCACCCCTCCACTTT.

J is TRBJ2-7 and V is TRBV5-1, with TRBD1 matching over 9 bases. This CDR3 contains 16 residues. The germline CDR1 and CDR2 sequences are SGHRS and YFSETQ. The V gene end was trimmed by 0 bases and the J gene end by 1 base; junction bases not matched to a gene: 5. The CDR3, as DNA: TGCGCCAGCAGCTTGGCCTGGGGACAGGGTTCCTACGAGCAGTACTTC. Protein sequence: CASSLAWGQGSYEQYF.

V is TRBV5-4 and J is TRBJ1-2; weak D call: TRBD1 (5 bases). V gave up 0 bases and J gave up 8 bases, with 23 bases separating them. From germline, CDR1 is SGHNT and CDR2 YYREEE (reference sequence). The CDR3 runs to 17 residues. CDR3 sequence: CASSLAPGSRGTRGYTF. The CDR3 DNA reads TGTGCCAGCAGCTTGGCCCCAGGATCACGGGGGACGAGGGGCTACACCTTC.

The rearrangement joins TRBV5-5 to TRBJ1-2; 9 nucleotides match TRBD1. The germline V gene encodes CDR1 SGHKS and CDR2 YYEKEE (reference sequence). This CDR3 has 15 amino acids. The V segment lost 4 bases and the J segment 7 bases; nucleotides outside the gene matches: 11. The CDR3 here is CASSSGQGIFRGYTF. CDR3 nucleotides: TGTGCCAGCAGCAGCGGACAGGGGATTTTTCGTGGCTACACCTTC.

V is TRBV28 and J is TRBJ2-4; D perhaps matches TRBD2 (6 bases). The V end lost 4 bases, the J end lost 1 base, and 14 bases lay between the germline ends. There are 16 residues in the CDR3. Germline CDR1 is MDHEN and CDR2 is SYDVKM. Written as DNA, the CDR3 is TGTGCCAGCAGTTCCGGGGGAATTTCGGCCAAAAACATTCAGTACTTC. Encoded protein: CASSSGGISAKNIQYF.

The V and J genes are TRBV7-2 and TRBJ2-2, with 7 positions matching TRBD2. The germline gives CDR1 SGHTA, CDR2 FQGNSA. The V segment lost 1 base and the J segment 2 bases; nucleotides outside the gene matches: 1. CDR3 length: 15 amino acids. Here the CDR3 DNA reads TGTGCCAGCAGCTTAGGAGCGGGAAACACCGGGGAGCTGTTTTTT. Protein: CASSLGAGNTGELFF.

The chain combines TRBV29-1 with TRBJ2-5; 8 bases align to TRBD2. Unmatched junction bases numbered 5, after V lost 0 bases and J lost 2 bases. The CDR3 is 15 amino acids. Germline lookup yields CDR1 SQVTM and CDR2 ANQGSEA. The CDR3: CSVEDVASGQETQYF. CDR3 bases: TGCAGCGTTGAAGATGTGGCTAGCGGGCAAGAGACCCAGTACTTC.

The chain employs TRBV12-5 and TRBJ2-7, with TRBD2 matching over 11 bases. Germline CDR1 reads LGHNT; CDR2 reads FRNRAP. This CDR3 region has 15 residues. V shed 2 bases and J 4 bases; nucleotides not matched to a gene: 4. The CDR3 DNA reads as TGTGCTAGTGGTTTGCGACTAGCGGGGAGTTACGAGCAGTACTTC. Translation: CASGLRLAGSYEQYF.

This clone has only one observation. This chain joins TRBV6-5 and TRBJ2-5; D might be TRBD1 (6 bases). The germline V gene encodes CDR1 MNHEY and CDR2 SVGAGI. The germline V and J ends were trimmed by 5 bases and 4 bases, with 14 bases remaining between them. The CDR3 is 14 residues long. The CDR3 sequence is CASSPTGPPETQYF. In nucleotides, the CDR3 is TGTGCCAGCAGTCCGACAGGACCCCCAGAGACCCAGTACTTC.

The chain has TRBV6-1 and TRBJ2-7; no definite D call. Germline values: CDR1 MNHNS, CDR2 SASEGT. The CDR3 loop spans 16 amino acids. V was clipped by 1 base and J by 1 base, with 14 bases between them. The CDR3 protein is CASSEVRRHRSYEQYF. The CDR3, as DNA: TGTGCCAGCAGTGAAGTTCGTCGACATAGATCCTACGAGCAGTACTTC.

This rearrangement joins TRBV4-1 to TRBJ1-4; 10 bases are shared with TRBD1. The length of the CDR3 is 16 residues. The germline CDR1 and CDR2 sequences are MGHRA and YSYEKL. Trimming at V came to 1 base and at J to 7 bases, leaving 6 bases not matched to a gene. Here the CDR3 DNA reads TGCGCCAGCAGCCAAGGACAGGGGGCCTCGGGTGAAAAACTGTTTTTT. This sequence encodes CASSQGQGASGEKLFF.

The gene calls are TRBV28 and TRBJ1-5; 8 bases line up with TRBD1. Germline V gives CDR1 MDHEN, CDR2 SYDVKM. V was pared by 1 base and J by 5 bases, with 7 bases of the junction left unmatched. CDR3 size: 16 residues. The CDR3 nucleotides are TGTGCCAGCAGTTTATACAGGGGGGTTTACGATCAGCCCCAGCATTTT. It is translated as CASSLYRGVYDQPQHF.

The chain recombines TRBV7-8 with TRBJ2-1; 8 bases line up with TRBD2. The CDR3 consists of 18 residues. Germline V gene lookup returns CDR1 SGHVS and CDR2 FQNEAQ. Germline trimming cut 5 bases from V and 2 bases from J; bases unmatched to any gene: 14. The CDR3: CASSRLRMSGSAYNEQFF. DNA of the CDR3: TGTGCCAGCAGCCGACTTCGAATGAGCGGGAGCGCCTACAATGAGCAGTTCTTC.

J is TRBJ2-2 and V is TRBV5-1, with TRBD2 matching 12 bases. The CDR3 is made up of 17 amino acids. Germline assignment: CDR1 SGHRS and CDR2 YFSETQ. Trimming at V came to 3 bases and at J to 1 base, leaving 4 bases not matched to a gene. CDR3 loop: CASSSRTSGMNTGELFF. The CDR3 DNA follows: TGCGCCAGCAGCTCAAGGACTAGCGGGATGAACACCGGGGAGCTGTTTTTT. The complete variable domain, with remaining parts taken from reference TRBV5-1 and TRBJ2-2, reads KAGVTQTPRYLIKTRGQQVTLSCSPISGHRSVSWYQQTPGQGLQFLFEYFSETQRNKGNFPGRFSGRQFSNSRSEMNVSTLELGDSALYLCASSSRTSGMNTGELFFGEGSRLTVL.

The rearrangement joins TRBV28 to TRBJ2-3; 14 bases map to TRBD2. V lost 5 bases and J lost 4; bases outside the gene matches: 5. The CDR3 sequence is 16 residues long. Germline V gene sequence: CDR1 MDHEN, CDR2 SYDVKM. As DNA, the CDR3 is TGTGCCAGCAGTCCGGGACTAGCGGGAGTCCCAGATACGCAGTATTTT. This sequence encodes CASSPGLAGVPDTQYF.

The chain joins TRBV15 to TRBJ1-5, with 7 bases identical to TRBD1. The CDR3 consists of 15 residues. Trimming took 2 bases from V and 2 from J; bases not matched to a gene: 3. Germline V lookup: CDR1 LNHNV, CDR2 YYDKDF (reference sequence). CDR3: CATSRQGVGNQPQHF. The CDR3 bases are TGTGCCACCAGCAGACAGGGGGTTGGCAATCAGCCCCAGCATTTT.

The DNA for the CDR3 is TGTGCCAGTACTTCTAGCGGGAGGGTTGTCGACGAGCAGTACTTC. Its protein product is CASTSSGRVVDEQYF. The chain is built from TRBV19 and TRBJ2-7; 12 bases align to TRBD2. The length of the CDR3 is 15 residues. The germline V gene encodes CDR1 LNHDA and CDR2 SQIVND (reference sequence). V was clipped by 7 bases and J by 5 bases; unmatched bases: 9.

Only one count was recorded for this clone. This sequence joins TRBV5-1 and TRBJ2-2; 11 bases map to TRBD2. This CDR3 contains 15 residues. Germline CDR1 and CDR2: SGHRS and YFSETQ. The trim removed 4 bases at V and 1 base at J, leaving 0 bases unmatched. CDR3 residues: CASSGTSGNTGELFF. The CDR3 DNA follows: TGCGCCAGCAGCGGGACTAGCGGGAACACCGGGGAGCTGTTTTTT.

This chain joins TRBV30 and TRBJ1-3; no firm D call. V dropped 5 bases and J dropped 4 bases, with 12 bases sitting between them. The germline V gene has CDR1 GTSNPN and CDR2 SVGIG (reference sequence). This CDR3 region has 13 residues. The CDR3 DNA reads as TGTGCCTGGGGGTCGGGTGCGGGAAACACCATATATTTT. Translating gives CAWGSGAGNTIYF.

V gene TRBV28 combines with J gene TRBJ2-7; no clear D. Germline V lookup: CDR1 MDHEN, CDR2 SYDVKM. The CDR3 runs 12 residues. V gave up 6 bases and J gave up 3 bases, with 9 bases separating them. In DNA form, the CDR3 reads TGTGCCAGCAGGTCCCAGCGCTACGAGCAGTACTTC. It is translated as CASRSQRYEQYF.

V usage is TRBV4-1 and J usage is TRBJ1-1; unclear D gene. The V end was cut by 0 bases, the J end by 1 base, with 6 bases between. CDR1 is MGHRA and CDR2 is YSYEKL in the germline V gene. This CDR3 has 14 amino acids. The CDR3 sequence is CASSQEQSNTEAFF. The CDR3 DNA follows: TGCGCCAGCAGCCAAGAACAGTCGAACACTGAAGCTTTCTTT.

The chain couples TRBV18 to TRBJ2-2; 10 nucleotides match TRBD2. The CDR3 is 15 amino acids. Germline V gene lookup returns CDR1 KGHSH and CDR2 LQKENI. V lost 2 bases, J lost 7 bases, and 4 bases stayed unmatched. CDR3 residues: CASSPGTSVVGELFF. The CDR3 bases are TGTGCCAGCTCACCAGGGACTAGCGTCGTCGGGGAGCTGTTTTTT.

V and J are TRBV2 and TRBJ2-1; 9 bases are a match to TRBD2. Per the germline V gene, CDR1 is SNHLY and CDR2 is FYNNEI. This CDR3 is 18 amino acids long. Trimming at V came to 0 bases and at J to 6 bases, leaving 12 bases not matched to a gene. CDR3 in amino acids: CASSEAGRGGPIGNEQFF. CDR3 DNA: TGTGCCAGCAGTGAAGCTGGGCGGGGGGGCCCGATTGGCAATGAGCAGTTCTTC.

The chain carries TRBV18 and TRBJ2-6, with 8 bases that match TRBD1. Per the germline V gene, CDR1 is KGHSH and CDR2 is LQKENI. V lost 6 bases, J lost 4 bases, and 11 bases stayed unmatched. The CDR3 is made up of 17 amino acids. The CDR3 region has the DNA TGTGCCAGCTCTCAGGACAGGGCGCGAAGGGGGGCCAACGTCCTGACTTTC. It encodes CASSQDRARRGANVLTF. Full variable domain (outside the CDR3, taken from reference TRBV18 and TRBJ2-6): NAGVMQNPRHLVRRRGQEARLRCSPMKGHSHVYWYRQLPEEGLKFMVYLQKENIIDESGMPKERFSAEFPKEGPSILRIQQVVRGDSAAYFCASSQDRARRGANVLTFGAGSRLTVL.

J is TRBJ2-5 and V is TRBV29-1, with 8 bases lining up with TRBD1. Trimming removed 6 bases from V and 4 bases from J; junction bases left unmatched: 13. This CDR3 is 15 amino acids long. CDR1 and CDR2 (germline): SQVTM, ANQGSEA. The DNA for the CDR3 is TGCAGCGTGGGCAGGGGGCTAGGAGGAGCAGAGACCCAGTACTTC. This gives the protein CSVGRGLGGAETQYF.

This clone occurred once. The chain uses TRBV30 and TRBJ1-1; tentative D call: TRBD1 (5 bases). This CDR3 has 14 residues. V lost 0 bases, J lost 7 bases, and 15 bases lay in between. CDR1 and CDR2 from the germline V gene are GTSNPN and SVGIG (reference sequence). DNA of the CDR3: TGTGCCTGGAGTGTACGGAGGGGCTTGGATGAAGCTTTCTTT. Encoded protein: CAWSVRRGLDEAFF. Full variable domain (missing parts from reference TRBV30 and TRBJ1-1): SQTIHQWPATLVQPVGSPLSLECTVEGTSNPNLYWYRQAAGRGLQLLFYSVGIGQISSEVPQNLSASRPQDRQFILSSKKLLLSDSGFYLCAWSVRRGLDEAFFGQGTRLTVV.

The chain links TRBV6-6 to TRBJ1-1; D is ambiguous. Germline CDR1 MNHNY, CDR2 SVGAGI (reference sequence). Trimming removed 0 bases at V and 4 bases at J, with 15 bases between. The CDR3 is 16 residues long. The chain's CDR3 is CASSYSGSGAGTEAFF. CDR3 DNA sequence: TGTGCCAGCAGTTACTCAGGCTCGGGAGCCGGCACTGAAGCTTTCTTT.

The chain joins TRBV2 to TRBJ2-7; 7 nucleotides match TRBD1. Germline CDR1 and CDR2: SNHLY and FYNNEI. The V and J ends lost 10 bases and 6 bases, in that order; junction bases with no gene match: 3. CDR3 size: 10 residues. The CDR3 loop is CATRQGEQYF. CDR3 in DNA: TGTGCCACCCGACAGGGCGAGCAGTACTTC.